The 24 T cell receptor beta chains below all came from one sample that was sequenced in a study of shared clonotypes between healthy human individuals. Clones were sequenced by immunoSEQ multiplex PCR, and TCRdb holds only the in-frame ones, with some missing. Here the sample spans some 2,100,000 clones, roughly 95% being singletons. Sequenced sample: naive CD4+ T cells sorted from blood. The subset here: CD45RA+ positively selected. Receptors were obtained from a man aged 18 to 30 in good health.

The chain joins TRBV6-5 to TRBJ1-1; TRBD1 is a possible D gene (6 bases). The CDR3 sequence is 12 residues long. Trimming removed 4 bases from V and 10 bases from J, with 13 bases in between. The germline V gene encodes CDR1 MNHEY and CDR2 SVGAGI. CDR3 bases: TGTGCCAGCAGTTCACCAGGGGAACGAGCTTTCTTT. Its translation: CASSSPGERAFF.

Remarks on this clone: Other DNA variants within this sample encode the same CDR3. The chain combines TRBV18 with TRBJ2-7; TRBD1 might be the D (6 bases). CDR1 and CDR2 from the germline V gene are KGHSH and LQKENI. This CDR3 comprises 14 residues. The V gene lost 6 bases and the J gene lost 4 bases, with 16 bases spanning the gap. The CDR3 DNA reads as TGTGCCAGCTCCCGGGTACAGGGAAGTTACGAGCAGTACTTC. Its translation is CASSRVQGSYEQYF.

As regards this clone: Other DNA sequences from this sample encode an identical CDR3 as well. The chain carries TRBV5-1 and TRBJ2-3, with 8 nucleotides matching TRBD2. V was clipped by 0 bases and J by 4 bases; unmatched bases: 1. Germline V gives CDR1 SGHRS, CDR2 YFSETQ. This CDR3 is built from 14 residues. The CDR3 loop is CASSLELAADTQYF. CDR3 sequence (DNA): TGCGCCAGCAGCTTGGAACTAGCGGCAGATACGCAGTATTTT.

The V gene is TRBV5-4, the J gene TRBJ2-3, with TRBD2 matching 8 bases. Germline V lookup: CDR1 SGHNT, CDR2 YYREEE (reference sequence). The CDR3 runs 16 residues. Unmatched junction bases numbered 7, after V lost 1 base and J lost 3 bases. The CDR3 DNA sequence: TGTGCCAGCAGCTTGAGGATGCGGGGGGAAACAGATACGCAGTATTTT. It yields the protein CASSLRMRGETDTQYF.

The chain combines TRBV2 with TRBJ2-5; tentatively, D is TRBD1 or TRBD2 (6 bases each). Trimming pared 1 base from V and 1 base from J, leaving 10 bases between. Germline V gives CDR1 SNHLY, CDR2 FYNNEI. The CDR3 contains 15 residues. CDR3 coding DNA: TGTGCCAGCAGTGAAGGGGGGGCTGGCCAAGAGACCCAGTACTTC. Translated, it gives CASSEGGAGQETQYF.

This chain links TRBV10-2 with TRBJ1-2; TRBD1 aligns across 7 bases. V trimming: 8 bases; J trimming: 0 bases; junction bases outside the gene matches: 9. The CDR3 spans 15 residues. Germline V gene data show CDR1 as WSHSY and CDR2 as SAAADI. CDR3 amino acids: CASHETTGANYGYTF. CDR3 in DNA: TGCGCCAGCCACGAAACTACAGGGGCTAACTATGGCTACACCTTC.

The V gene is TRBV11-2, the J gene TRBJ2-7; the D call may be TRBD1 or TRBD2 (5 bases each). The CDR3 totals 14 residues. The germline V gene has CDR1 SGHAT and CDR2 FQNNGV. The germline V and J ends were trimmed by 9 bases and 2 bases, with 17 bases remaining between them. The CDR3 DNA reads as TGTGCCAGTACGAACCGGGACCGAGCCTACGAGCAGTACTTC. Protein: CASTNRDRAYEQYF.

This clone was counted only a few times. Different DNA sequences within this sample yield the same CDR3. This chain joins TRBV27 and TRBJ1-2, with D perhaps TRBD1 (5 bases). The V gene lost 5 bases and the J gene lost 4 bases, with 8 bases spanning the gap. This CDR3 contains 12 residues. The germline CDR1 and CDR2 sequences are MNHEY and SMNVEV (reference sequence). The CDR3 loop reads CASSRTGYGYTF. CDR3 bases: TGTGCCAGCAGTCGAACAGGCTATGGCTACACCTTC.

This chain connects TRBV5-1 to TRBJ2-1; TRBD2 aligns across 7 bases. In germline, CDR1 is SGHRS, CDR2 YFSETQ. Trimming at V came to 4 bases and at J to 15 bases, leaving 16 bases not matched to a gene. The CDR3 consists of 14 residues. For the CDR3, the DNA is TGCGCCAGCAGCCCCCCTAGCGGAAGGGAGGGCCGGTTCTTC. Encoded protein: CASSPPSGREGRFF. The whole variable domain, filled in from reference TRBV5-1 and TRBJ2-1, reads KAGVTQTPRYLIKTRGQQVTLSCSPISGHRSVSWYQQTPGQGLQFLFEYFSETQRNKGNFPGRFSGRQFSNSRSEMNVSTLELGDSALYLCASSPPSGREGRFFGPGTRLTVL.

The V gene is TRBV5-5, the J gene TRBJ1-3; the match to TRBD1 covers 9 bases. The J segment lost 4 bases and the V segment lost 2 bases, leaving 7 bases of the junction unmatched. Looked up from germline, CDR1 is SGHKS and CDR2 is YYEKEE (reference sequence). The CDR3 spans 16 residues. CDR3 nucleotides: TGTGCCAGCAGCTTAGACGGGACAGGGCGCGGAAACACCATATATTTT. It yields the protein CASSLDGTGRGNTIYF.

The chain carries TRBV7-9 and TRBJ2-7; 9 nucleotides line up with TRBD1. Germline V CDR1 and CDR2: SEHNR, FQNEAQ (reference sequence). The ends lost 1 base at V and 0 bases at J; junction bases unmatched: 7. This CDR3 is built from 17 residues. The CDR3 coding sequence is TGTGCCAGCAGCTTAGTGGGGACAGGGTGGGACTCCTACGAGCAGTACTTC. This codes for CASSLVGTGWDSYEQYF.

Points on this clone: Other DNA sequences in the same sample also yield this CDR3. The rearrangement links TRBV9 to TRBJ1-3; possible D gene TRBD1, 6 bases. The ends were cut back, 0 bases at V and 8 bases at J, with 9 bases in the middle. Germline-derived CDR1 and CDR2 are SGDLS and YYNGEE. The CDR3 sequence is 13 residues long. CDR3 nucleotide sequence: TGTGCCAGCAGCGTAGACAGGGTGGACACCATATATTTT. It codes for CASSVDRVDTIYF.

The sample holds one count of this clone. V is TRBV7-8 and J is TRBJ1-1; D is uncertain. Germline CDR1 SGHVS, CDR2 FQNEAQ. Trimming left V 0 bases short and J 1 base short, with 9 bases between. The CDR3 runs 15 residues. CDR3 in amino acids: CASSLAALGNTEAFF. CDR3 DNA: TGTGCCAGCAGCTTAGCCGCGCTAGGGAACACTGAAGCTTTCTTT. Together with reference TRBV7-8 and TRBJ1-1, the CDR3 gives the full variable domain: GAGVSQSPRYKVAKRGQDVALRCDPISGHVSLFWYQQALGQGPEFLTYFQNEAQLDKSGLPSDRFFAERPEGSVSTLKIQRTQQEDSAVYLCASSLAALGNTEAFFGQGTRLTVV.

This chain connects TRBV5-1 to TRBJ2-1, with 8 positions matching TRBD1. V lost 5 bases to trimming and J lost 4 bases; unmatched junction nucleotides: 2. CDR1 is SGHRS, CDR2 YFSETQ, per germline. There are 13 residues in the CDR3. The CDR3 DNA follows: TGCGCCAGCAGGACAGGGGATTACAATGAGCAGTTCTTC. It codes for CASRTGDYNEQFF.

This sequence joins TRBV4-1 and TRBJ2-7; 9 nucleotides align to TRBD1. Germline V lookup: CDR1 MGHRA, CDR2 YSYEKL. The CDR3 sequence is 16 residues long. Germline trimming cut 0 bases from V and 4 bases from J; bases unmatched to any gene: 7. CDR3 bases: TGCGCCAGCAGCCAAGAGGCGGGACAGGGATTTTACGAGCAGTACTTC. It codes for CASSQEAGQGFYEQYF.

V is TRBV28 and J is TRBJ1-1; 7 bases match TRBD1. J was trimmed by 3 bases and V by 3 bases; bases with no gene match: 4. Germline-derived CDR1 and CDR2 are MDHEN and SYDVKM. The CDR3 length is 14 residues. This CDR3 reads CASSLSDRYTEAFF. The CDR3 DNA sequence: TGTGCCAGCAGTTTGTCGGACAGGTACACTGAAGCTTTCTTT.

To note about this clone: At the DNA level, this CDR3 is encoded by other sequences in the same sample as well. The rearrangement joins TRBV7-2 to TRBJ2-7; D unclear. Germline values: CDR1 SGHTA, CDR2 FQGNSA. Trimming shortened V by 0 bases and J by 3 bases, and 6 bases separated the two germline ends. This CDR3 is built from 13 residues. DNA of the CDR3: TGTGCCAGCAGCTTAGCGGGTCTCTACGAGCAGTACTTC. It codes for CASSLAGLYEQYF.

The chain uses TRBV10-2 and TRBJ2-1, with unresolved D. The V end was cut by 3 bases, the J end by 0 bases, with 12 bases between. This CDR3 is built from 16 residues. Germline V CDR1 and CDR2: WSHSY, SAAADI. DNA for the CDR3: TGCGCCAGCAGTGAACGCTCAGGACGCTCCTACAATGAGCAGTTCTTC. This sequence encodes CASSERSGRSYNEQFF.

To note about this clone: The same CDR3 arises from other DNA sequences in this sample as well. The CDR3 DNA reads as TGTGCCAGCAGTTTAGGGAATTCACCCCTCCACTTT. It is translated as CASSLGNSPLHF. The chain recombines TRBV27 with TRBJ1-6, with D hard to call. Germline V CDR1 and CDR2: MNHEY, SMNVEV (reference sequence). Trimming pared 2 bases from V and 7 bases from J, leaving 3 bases between. The CDR3 is 12 residues long.

This clone was observed a single time. This chain connects TRBV13 to TRBJ1-3; no definite D call. Germline V lookup: CDR1 PRHDT, CDR2 FYEKMQ (reference sequence). This CDR3 is 14 amino acids long. V lost 3 bases, J lost 4 bases, and 10 bases lay in between. CDR3 DNA: TGTGCCAGCAGCTTGGTGAGCAAGGGAAACACCATATATTTT. It encodes CASSLVSKGNTIYF.

The CDR3 loop is CASSTGTEGTEAFF. The CDR3 nucleotides read TGCGCCAGCAGCACTGGGACAGAGGGCACTGAAGCTTTCTTT. This chain joins TRBV5-1 and TRBJ1-1; TRBD1 matches 7 bases. Trimming at V came to 4 bases and at J to 4 bases, leaving 7 bases not matched to a gene. The length of the CDR3 is 14 residues. Germline V gene sequence: CDR1 SGHRS, CDR2 YFSETQ. The whole variable domain, remainder taken from reference TRBV5-1 and TRBJ1-1, is KAGVTQTPRYLIKTRGQQVTLSCSPISGHRSVSWYQQTPGQGLQFLFEYFSETQRNKGNFPGRFSGRQFSNSRSEMNVSTLELGDSALYLCASSTGTEGTEAFFGQGTRLTVV.

The chain recombines TRBV6-1 with TRBJ1-2; tentative D call: TRBD1 (6 bases). Germline V gene sequence: CDR1 MNHNS, CDR2 SASEGT. V was shortened by 8 bases and J by 8 bases, with 21 bases between the two germline ends. The CDR3 is 14 amino acids. The CDR3 sequence: CASLPMGGGRGYTF. The CDR3 nucleotides read TGTGCCAGCCTGCCGATGGGCGGGGGCAGGGGCTACACCTTC.

The chain combines TRBV27 with TRBJ2-1; D uncertain. V lost 5 bases to trimming and J lost 9 bases, with 14 bases between them. Germline CDR1 is MNHEY and CDR2 is SMNVEV (reference sequence). This CDR3 comprises 13 residues. In DNA form, the CDR3 reads TGTGCCAGCAGTCTCTCCCGGTCTACTGAGCAGTTCTTC. Translating it yields CASSLSRSTEQFF.

As concerns this clone: This sample includes further DNA sequences coding for the same CDR3. This rearrangement joins TRBV6-1 to TRBJ1-3; 7 bases line up with TRBD1. The CDR3 consists of 14 residues. Trimming took 4 bases from V and 2 from J; bases not matched to a gene: 2. Germline V gene data show CDR1 as MNHNS and CDR2 as SASEGT. The CDR3 reads CASSVGTAGNTIYF. The CDR3 DNA follows: TGTGCCAGCAGTGTCGGGACAGCTGGAAACACCATATATTTT.